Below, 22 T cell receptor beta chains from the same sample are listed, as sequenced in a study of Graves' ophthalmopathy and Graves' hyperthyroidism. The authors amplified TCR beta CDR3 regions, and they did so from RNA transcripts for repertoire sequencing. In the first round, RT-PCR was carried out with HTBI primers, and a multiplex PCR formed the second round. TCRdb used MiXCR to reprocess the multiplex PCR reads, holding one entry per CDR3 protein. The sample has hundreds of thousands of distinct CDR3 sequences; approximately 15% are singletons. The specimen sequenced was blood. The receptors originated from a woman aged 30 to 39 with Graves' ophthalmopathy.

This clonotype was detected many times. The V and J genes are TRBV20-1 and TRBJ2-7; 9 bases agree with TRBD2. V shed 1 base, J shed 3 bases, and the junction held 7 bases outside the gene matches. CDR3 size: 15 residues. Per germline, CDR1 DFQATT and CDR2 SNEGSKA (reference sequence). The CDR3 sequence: CSARATRTSVYEQYF. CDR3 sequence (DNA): TGCAGTGCTAGAGCTACTAGGACTAGCGTCTACGAGCAGTACTTC.

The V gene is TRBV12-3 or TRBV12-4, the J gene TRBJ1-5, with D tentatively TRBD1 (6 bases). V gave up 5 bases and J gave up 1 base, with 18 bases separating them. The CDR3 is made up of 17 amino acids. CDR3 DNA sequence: TGTGCCAGCAGTCCCACTCCGCAGGGGAGGAGCAATCAGCCCCAGCATTTT. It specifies CASSPTPQGRSNQPQHF.

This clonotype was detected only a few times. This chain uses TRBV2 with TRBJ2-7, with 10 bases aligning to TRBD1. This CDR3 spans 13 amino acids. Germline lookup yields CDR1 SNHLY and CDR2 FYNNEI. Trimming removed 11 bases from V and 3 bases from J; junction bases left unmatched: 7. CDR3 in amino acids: CAPQDRGFYEQYF. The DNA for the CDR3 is TGTGCCCCCCAGGACAGGGGGTTCTACGAGCAGTACTTC.

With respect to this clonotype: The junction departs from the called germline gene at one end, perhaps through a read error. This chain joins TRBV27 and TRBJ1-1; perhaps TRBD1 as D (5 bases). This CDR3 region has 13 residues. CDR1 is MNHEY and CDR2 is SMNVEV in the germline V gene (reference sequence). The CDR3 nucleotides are TGTGCCAGCAGTCTCTATCGACAGACTGAATCTTTCTTT. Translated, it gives CASSLYRQTESFF.

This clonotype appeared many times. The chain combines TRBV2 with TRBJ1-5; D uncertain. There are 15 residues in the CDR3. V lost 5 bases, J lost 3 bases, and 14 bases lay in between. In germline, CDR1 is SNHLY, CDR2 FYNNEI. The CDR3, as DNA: TGTGCCAGCAGTTTAGGGTCAGCTATCAATCAGCCCCAGCATTTT. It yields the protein CASSLGSAINQPQHF. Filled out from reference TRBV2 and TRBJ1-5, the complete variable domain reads EPEVTQTPSHQVTQMGQEVILRCVPISNHLYFYWYRQILGQKVEFLVSFYNNEISEKSEIFDDQFSVERPDGSNFTLKIRSTKLEDSAMYFCASSLGSAINQPQHFGDGTRLSIL.

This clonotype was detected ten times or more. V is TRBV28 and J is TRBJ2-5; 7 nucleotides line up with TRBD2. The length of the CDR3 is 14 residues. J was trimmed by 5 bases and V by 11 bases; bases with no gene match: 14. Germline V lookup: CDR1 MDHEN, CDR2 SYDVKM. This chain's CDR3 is CAARTRMLSETQYF. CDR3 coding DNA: TGTGCCGCCCGGACTAGAATGTTATCGGAGACCCAGTACTTC. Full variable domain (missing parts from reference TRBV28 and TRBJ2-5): DVKVTQSSRYLVKRTGEKVFLECVQDMDHENMFWYRQDPGLGLRLIYFSYDVKMKEKGDIPEGYSVSREKKERFSLILESASTNQTSMYLCAARTRMLSETQYFGPGTRLLVL.

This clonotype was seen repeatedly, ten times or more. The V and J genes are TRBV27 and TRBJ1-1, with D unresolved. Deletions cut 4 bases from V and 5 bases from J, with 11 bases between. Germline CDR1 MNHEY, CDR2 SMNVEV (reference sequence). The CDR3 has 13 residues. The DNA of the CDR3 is TGTGCCAGCAGTTCCTGGGCGCGGACTGAAGCTTTCTTT. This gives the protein CASSSWARTEAFF.

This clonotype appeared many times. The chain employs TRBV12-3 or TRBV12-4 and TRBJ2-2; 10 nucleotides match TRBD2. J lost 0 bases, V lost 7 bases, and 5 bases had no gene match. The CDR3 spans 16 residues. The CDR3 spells CASKDGLAANTGELFF. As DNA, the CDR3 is TGTGCCAGCAAAGATGGACTAGCGGCGAACACCGGGGAGCTGTTTTTT.

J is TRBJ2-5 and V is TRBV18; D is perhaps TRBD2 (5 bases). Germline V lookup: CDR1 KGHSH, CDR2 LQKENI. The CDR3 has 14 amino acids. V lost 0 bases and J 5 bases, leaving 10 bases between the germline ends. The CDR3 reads CASSPPRGIETQYF. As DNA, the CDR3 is TGTGCCAGCTCACCACCCCGGGGTATCGAGACCCAGTACTTC.

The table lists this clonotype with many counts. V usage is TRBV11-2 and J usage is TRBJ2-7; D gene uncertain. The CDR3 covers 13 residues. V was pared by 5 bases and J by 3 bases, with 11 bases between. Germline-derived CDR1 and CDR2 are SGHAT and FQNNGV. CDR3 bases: TGTGCCAGCAGCCCCCGTATAGACTACGAGCAGTACTTC. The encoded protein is CASSPRIDYEQYF.

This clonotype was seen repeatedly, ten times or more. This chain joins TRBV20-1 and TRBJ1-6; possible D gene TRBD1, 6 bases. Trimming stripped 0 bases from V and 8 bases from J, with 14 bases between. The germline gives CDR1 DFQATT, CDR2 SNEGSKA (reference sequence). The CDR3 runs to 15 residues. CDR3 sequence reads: CSARDMGGYYSPLHF. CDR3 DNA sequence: TGCAGTGCTAGAGATATGGGGGGCTACTATTCACCCCTCCACTTT.

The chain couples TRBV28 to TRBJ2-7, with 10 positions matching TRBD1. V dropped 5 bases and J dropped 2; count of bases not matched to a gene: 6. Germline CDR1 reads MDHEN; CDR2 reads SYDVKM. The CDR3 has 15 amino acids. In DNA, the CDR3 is TGTGCCAGCAGTCCGGGACAGGGGACCACCTACGAGCAGTACTTC. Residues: CASSPGQGTTYEQYF. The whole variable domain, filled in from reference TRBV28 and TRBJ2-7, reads DVKVTQSSRYLVKRTGEKVFLECVQDMDHENMFWYRQDPGLGLRLIYFSYDVKMKEKGDIPEGYSVSREKKERFSLILESASTNQTSMYLCASSPGQGTTYEQYFGPGTRLTVT.

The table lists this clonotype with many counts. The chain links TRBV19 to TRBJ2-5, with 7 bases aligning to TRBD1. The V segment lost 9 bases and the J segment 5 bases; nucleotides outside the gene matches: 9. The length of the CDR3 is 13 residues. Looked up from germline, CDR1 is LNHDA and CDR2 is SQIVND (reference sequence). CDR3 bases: TGTGCCAGCAAAGACGACAGGGAGGAGACCCAGTACTTC. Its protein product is CASKDDREETQYF.

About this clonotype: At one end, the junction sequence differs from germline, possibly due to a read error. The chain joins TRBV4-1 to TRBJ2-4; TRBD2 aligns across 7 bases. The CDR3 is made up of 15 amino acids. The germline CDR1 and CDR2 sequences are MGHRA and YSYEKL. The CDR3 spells CASSPSSGIKNIKYF. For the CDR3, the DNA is TGCGCCAGCAGCCCCTCTAGCGGTATCAAAAACATTAAGTACTTC.

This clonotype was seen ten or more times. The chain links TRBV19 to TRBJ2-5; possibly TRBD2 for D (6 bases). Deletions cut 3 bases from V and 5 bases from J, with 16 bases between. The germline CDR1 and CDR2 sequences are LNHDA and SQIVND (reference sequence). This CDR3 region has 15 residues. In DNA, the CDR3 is TGTGCCAGTAGTATCGGCGGGGATGAGCTGGAGACCCAGTACTTC. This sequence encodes CASSIGGDELETQYF.

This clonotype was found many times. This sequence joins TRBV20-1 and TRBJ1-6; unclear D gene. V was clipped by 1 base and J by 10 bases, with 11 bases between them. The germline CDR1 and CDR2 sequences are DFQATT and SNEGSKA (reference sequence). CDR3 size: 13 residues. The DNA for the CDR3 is TGCAGTGCTAGAGCCCCGAAAGAGTCACCCCTCCACTTT. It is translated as CSARAPKESPLHF.

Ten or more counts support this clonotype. The CDR3 loop reads CASSLTQSRSNQPQHF. Here the CDR3 DNA reads TGTGCCAGCAGTTTAACCCAGTCTCGAAGCAATCAGCCCCAGCATTTT. The chain couples TRBV28 to TRBJ1-5; D gene unclear. Trimming stripped 2 bases from V and 1 base from J, with 12 bases between. CDR3 length: 16 amino acids. Per germline, CDR1 MDHEN and CDR2 SYDVKM.

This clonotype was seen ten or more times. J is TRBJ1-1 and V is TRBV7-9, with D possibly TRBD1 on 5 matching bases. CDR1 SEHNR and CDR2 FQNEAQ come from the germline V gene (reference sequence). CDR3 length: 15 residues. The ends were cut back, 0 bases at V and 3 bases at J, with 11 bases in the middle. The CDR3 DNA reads TGTGCCAGCAGCTTAGCGGTAGGGGTGGACACTGAAGCTTTCTTT. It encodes CASSLAVGVDTEAFF.

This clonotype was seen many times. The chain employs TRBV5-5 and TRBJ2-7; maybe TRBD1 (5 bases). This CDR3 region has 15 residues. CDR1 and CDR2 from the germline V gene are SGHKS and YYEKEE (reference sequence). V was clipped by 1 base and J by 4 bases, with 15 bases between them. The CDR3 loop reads CASSLLQGGIYEQYF. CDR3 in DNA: TGTGCCAGCAGCTTGCTGCAGGGTGGAATATACGAGCAGTACTTC.

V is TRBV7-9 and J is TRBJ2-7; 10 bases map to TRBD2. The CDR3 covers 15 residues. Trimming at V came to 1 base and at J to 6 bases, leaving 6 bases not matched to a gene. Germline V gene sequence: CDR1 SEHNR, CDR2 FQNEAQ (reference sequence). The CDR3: CASSLDPSGRREQYF. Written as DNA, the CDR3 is TGTGCCAGCAGCTTAGATCCTAGCGGGAGACGCGAGCAGTACTTC.

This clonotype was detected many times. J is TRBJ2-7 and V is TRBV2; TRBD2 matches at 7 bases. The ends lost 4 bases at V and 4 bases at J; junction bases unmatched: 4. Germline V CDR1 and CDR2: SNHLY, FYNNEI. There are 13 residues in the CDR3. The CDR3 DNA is TGTGCCAGCAGTGGGCCAGCGGGATACGAGCAGTACTTC. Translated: CASSGPAGYEQYF. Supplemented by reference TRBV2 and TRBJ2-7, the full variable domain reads EPEVTQTPSHQVTQMGQEVILRCVPISNHLYFYWYRQILGQKVEFLVSFYNNEISEKSEIFDDQFSVERPDGSNFTLKIRSTKLEDSAMYFCASSGPAGYEQYFGPGTRLTVT.

CDR3 sequence (DNA): TGTGCCAGCAGTTTGCAGGGGGCGGTTTACGAGCAGTACTTC. Translated: CASSLQGAVYEQYF. This chain connects TRBV6-2 or TRBV6-3 to TRBJ2-7; TRBD1 aligns across 8 bases. This CDR3 is built from 14 residues. Trimming took 4 bases from V and 4 from J; bases not matched to a gene: 6. Germline-derived CDR1 and CDR2 are MNHEY and SVGEGT.